This entry describes one T cell receptor beta chain. No antigen is known for it. This entry belongs to a study of T cell repertoires in cytomegalovirus infection. Study overall: CMV infection plus the matching HLA type was flagged by public TCR beta signatures.

MiXCR was run by TCRdb on the reads, yielding one entry per CDR3 protein. The sample holds some 320,000 distinct CDR3 sequences, around 29% seen once. Germline loops: CDR1 DFQATT, CDR2 SNEGSKA (reference sequence). V lost 2 bases and J 4 bases, leaving 18 bases between the germline ends. The CDR3 spans 16 residues. This chain links TRBV20-1 with TRBJ2-1, with a tentative D call TRBD2 (6 bases). The sample consisted of cultured PBMCs, taken from culture after CMV antigen stimulation. The TCR was taken from a human donor in good health (CMV status not recorded). Some clones in this sample may be carry-over from other donors' samples. CDR3 protein: CSARPIGARGYNEQFF. The CDR3 DNA reads as TGCAGTGCTAGACCTATCGGGGCCCGGGGGTACAATGAGCAGTTCTTC.